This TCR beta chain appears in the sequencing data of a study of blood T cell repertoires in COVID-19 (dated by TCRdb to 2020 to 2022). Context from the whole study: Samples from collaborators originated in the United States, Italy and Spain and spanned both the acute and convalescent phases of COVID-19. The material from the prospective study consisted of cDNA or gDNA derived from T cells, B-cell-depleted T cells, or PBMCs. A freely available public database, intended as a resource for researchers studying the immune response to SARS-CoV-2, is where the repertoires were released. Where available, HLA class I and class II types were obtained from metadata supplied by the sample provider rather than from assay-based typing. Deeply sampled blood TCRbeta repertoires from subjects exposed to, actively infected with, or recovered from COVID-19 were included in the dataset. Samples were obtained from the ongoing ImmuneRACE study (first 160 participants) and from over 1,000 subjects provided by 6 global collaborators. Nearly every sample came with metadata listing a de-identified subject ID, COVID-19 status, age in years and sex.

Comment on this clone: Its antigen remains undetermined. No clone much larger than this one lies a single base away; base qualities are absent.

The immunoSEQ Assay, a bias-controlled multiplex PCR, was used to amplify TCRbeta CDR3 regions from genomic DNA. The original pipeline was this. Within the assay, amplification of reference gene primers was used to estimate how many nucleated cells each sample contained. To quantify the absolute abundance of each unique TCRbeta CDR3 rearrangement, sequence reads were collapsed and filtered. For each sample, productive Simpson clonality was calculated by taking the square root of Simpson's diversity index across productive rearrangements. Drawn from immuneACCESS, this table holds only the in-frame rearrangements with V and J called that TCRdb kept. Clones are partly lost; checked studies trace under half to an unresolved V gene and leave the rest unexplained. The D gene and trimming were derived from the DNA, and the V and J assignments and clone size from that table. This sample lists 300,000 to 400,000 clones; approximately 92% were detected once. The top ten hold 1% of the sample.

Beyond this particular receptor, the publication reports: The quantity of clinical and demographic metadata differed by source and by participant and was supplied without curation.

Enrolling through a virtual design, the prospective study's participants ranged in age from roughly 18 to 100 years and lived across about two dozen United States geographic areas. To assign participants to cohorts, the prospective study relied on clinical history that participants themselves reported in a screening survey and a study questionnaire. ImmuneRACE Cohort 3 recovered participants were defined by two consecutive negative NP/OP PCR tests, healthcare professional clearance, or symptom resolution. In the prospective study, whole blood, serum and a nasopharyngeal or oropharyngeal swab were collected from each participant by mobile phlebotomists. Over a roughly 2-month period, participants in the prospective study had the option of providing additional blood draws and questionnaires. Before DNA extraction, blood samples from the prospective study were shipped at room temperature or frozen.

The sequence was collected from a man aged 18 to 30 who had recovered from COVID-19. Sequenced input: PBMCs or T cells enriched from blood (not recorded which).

CDR3 region: CASSLTSGGPPGELFF. The nucleotides read TGTGCCAGCAGCCTTACTAGCGGGGGGCCCCCCGGGGAGCTGTTTTTT. The chain is encoded by TRBV7-9 joined to TRBJ2-2, and TRBD2 aligns with 12 junction nucleotides. The CDR3, cysteine through phenylalanine, is 16 amino acids long. The kept DNA is CDR3 alone, 48 bases in frame from the first base. The germline V gene (reference sequence) gives CDR1 as SEHNR and CDR2 as FQNEAQ. From V the trimming removes 5 bases and from J it removes 6 bases, while the gene matches leave 7 bases of the junction unaccounted for.